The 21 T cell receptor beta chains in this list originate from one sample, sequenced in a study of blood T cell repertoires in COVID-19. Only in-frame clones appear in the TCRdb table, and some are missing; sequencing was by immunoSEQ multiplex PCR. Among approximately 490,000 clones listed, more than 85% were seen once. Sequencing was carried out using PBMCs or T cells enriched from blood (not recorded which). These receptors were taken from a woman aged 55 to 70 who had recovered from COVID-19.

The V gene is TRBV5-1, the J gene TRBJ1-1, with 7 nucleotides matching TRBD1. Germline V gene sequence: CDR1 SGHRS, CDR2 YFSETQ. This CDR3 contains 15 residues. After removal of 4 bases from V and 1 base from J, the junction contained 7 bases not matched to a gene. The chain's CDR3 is CASSLRQGGNTEAFF. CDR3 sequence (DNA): TGCGCCAGCAGCCTGCGACAGGGCGGGAACACTGAAGCTTTCTTT.

The CDR3 region is CASSQGQGYNEQFF. For the CDR3, the DNA is TGTGCCAGCAGCCAGGGACAGGGTTACAATGAGCAGTTCTTC. This chain connects TRBV3-1 (or the pseudogene TRBV3-2) to TRBJ2-1; 9 bases match TRBD1. CDR3 length: 14 residues. The junction had 1 base not matched to a gene; V was cut back by 3 bases and J by 4 bases. Germline CDR1 reads LGHDT; CDR2 reads YNNKEL (reference sequence).

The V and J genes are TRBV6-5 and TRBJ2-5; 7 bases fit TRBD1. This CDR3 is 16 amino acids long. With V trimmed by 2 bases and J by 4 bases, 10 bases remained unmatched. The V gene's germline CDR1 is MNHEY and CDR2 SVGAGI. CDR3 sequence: CASSYGARQGGETQYF. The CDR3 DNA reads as TGTGCCAGCAGTTACGGGGCGCGACAGGGCGGAGAGACCCAGTACTTC.

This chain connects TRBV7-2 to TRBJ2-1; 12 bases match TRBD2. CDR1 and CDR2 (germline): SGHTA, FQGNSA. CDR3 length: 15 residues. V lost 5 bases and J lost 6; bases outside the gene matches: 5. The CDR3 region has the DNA TGTGCCAGCAGCCTCCTAGCGGGGGGGCTCAATGAGCAGTTCTTC. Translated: CASSLLAGGLNEQFF.

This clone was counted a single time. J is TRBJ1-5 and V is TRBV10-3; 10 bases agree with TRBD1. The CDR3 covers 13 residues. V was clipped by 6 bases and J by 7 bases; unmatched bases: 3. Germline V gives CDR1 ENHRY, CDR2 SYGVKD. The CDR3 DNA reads TGTGCCATCAGCGGACAGGGGGAACAGCCCCAGCATTTT. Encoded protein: CAISGQGEQPQHF.

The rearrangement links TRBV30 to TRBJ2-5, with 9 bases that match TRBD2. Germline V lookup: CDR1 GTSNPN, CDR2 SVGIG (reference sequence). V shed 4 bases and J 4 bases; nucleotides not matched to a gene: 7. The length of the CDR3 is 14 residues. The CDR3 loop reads CAWKAGGTPETQYF. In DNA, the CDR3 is TGTGCCTGGAAGGCGGGGGGGACCCCAGAGACCCAGTACTTC.

CDR3 loop: CASSFQGVNYGYTF. The CDR3 DNA sequence: TGTGCCAGCAGCTTCCAGGGCGTAAACTATGGCTACACCTTC. The chain has TRBV5-6 and TRBJ1-2; a possible D gene is TRBD1 (5 bases). The CDR3 has 14 amino acids. Per germline, CDR1 SGHDT and CDR2 YYEEEE. The ends were cut back, 2 bases at V and 2 bases at J, with 10 bases in the middle.

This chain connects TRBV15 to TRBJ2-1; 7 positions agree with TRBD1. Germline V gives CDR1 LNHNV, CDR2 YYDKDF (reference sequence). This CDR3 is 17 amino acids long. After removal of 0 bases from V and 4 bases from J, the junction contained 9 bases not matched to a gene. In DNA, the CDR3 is TGTGCCACCAGCAGAGATGGCGAGGACAGGCGATACAATGAGCAGTTCTTC. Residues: CATSRDGEDRRYNEQFF.

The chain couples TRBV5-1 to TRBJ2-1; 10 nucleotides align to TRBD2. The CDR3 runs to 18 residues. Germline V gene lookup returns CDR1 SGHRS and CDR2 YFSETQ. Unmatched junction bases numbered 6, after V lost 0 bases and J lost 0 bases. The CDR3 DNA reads TGCGCCAGCAGCTTGGCCTGGGCTAGCGGGGGCTCCTACAATGAGCAGTTCTTC. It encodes CASSLAWASGGSYNEQFF.

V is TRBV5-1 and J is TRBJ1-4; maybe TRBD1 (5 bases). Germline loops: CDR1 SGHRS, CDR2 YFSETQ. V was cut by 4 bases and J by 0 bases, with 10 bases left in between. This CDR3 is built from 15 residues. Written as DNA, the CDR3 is TGCGCCAGCAGCACGGGGGGGACAACTAATGAAAAACTGTTTTTT. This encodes CASSTGGTTNEKLFF.

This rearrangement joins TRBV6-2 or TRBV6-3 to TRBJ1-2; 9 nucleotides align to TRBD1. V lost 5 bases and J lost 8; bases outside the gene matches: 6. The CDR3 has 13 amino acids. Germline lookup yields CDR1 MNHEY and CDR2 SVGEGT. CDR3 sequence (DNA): TGTGCCAGCAGTACGCGGACAGGGGAGGGCTACACCTTC. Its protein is CASSTRTGEGYTF.

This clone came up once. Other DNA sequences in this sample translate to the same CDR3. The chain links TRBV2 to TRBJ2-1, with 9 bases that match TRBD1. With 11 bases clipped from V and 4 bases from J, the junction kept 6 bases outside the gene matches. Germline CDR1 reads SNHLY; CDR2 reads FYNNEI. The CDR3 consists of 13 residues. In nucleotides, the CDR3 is TGTGCCTCTTCGGGACAGGGTTACAATGAGCAGTTCTTC. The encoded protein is CASSGQGYNEQFF.

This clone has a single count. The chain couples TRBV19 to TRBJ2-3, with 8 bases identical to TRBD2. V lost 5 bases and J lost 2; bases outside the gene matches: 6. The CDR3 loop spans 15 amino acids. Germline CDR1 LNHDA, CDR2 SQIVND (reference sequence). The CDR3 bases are TGTGCCAGTAGTTTGATTAGCGGGGTCACAGATACGCAGTATTTT. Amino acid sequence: CASSLISGVTDTQYF.

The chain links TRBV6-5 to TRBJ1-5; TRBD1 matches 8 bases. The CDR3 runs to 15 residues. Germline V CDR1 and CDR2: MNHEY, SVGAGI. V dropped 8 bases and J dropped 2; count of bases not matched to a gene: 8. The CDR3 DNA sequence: TGTGCCAGCGGGGGGACAGGAGTTGGCAATCAGCCCCAGCATTTT. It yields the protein CASGGTGVGNQPQHF.

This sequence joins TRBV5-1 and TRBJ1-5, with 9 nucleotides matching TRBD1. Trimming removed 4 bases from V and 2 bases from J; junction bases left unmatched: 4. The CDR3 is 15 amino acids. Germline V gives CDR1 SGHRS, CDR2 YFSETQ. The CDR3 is CASSPTGGGNQPQHF. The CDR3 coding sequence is TGCGCCAGCAGCCCGACAGGGGGGGGCAATCAGCCCCAGCATTTT.

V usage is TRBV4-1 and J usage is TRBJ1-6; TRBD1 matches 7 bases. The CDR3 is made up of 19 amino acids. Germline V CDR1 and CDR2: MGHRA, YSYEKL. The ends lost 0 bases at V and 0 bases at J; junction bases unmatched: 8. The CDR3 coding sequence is TGCGCCAGCAGCCAAGATACCTACGGGACAGCCTCCTATAATTCACCCCTCCACTTT. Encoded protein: CASSQDTYGTASYNSPLHF.

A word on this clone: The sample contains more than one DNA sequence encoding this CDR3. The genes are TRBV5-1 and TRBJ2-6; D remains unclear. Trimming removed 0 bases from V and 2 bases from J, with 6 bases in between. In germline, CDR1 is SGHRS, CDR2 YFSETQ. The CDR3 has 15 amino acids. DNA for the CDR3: TGCGCCAGCAGCTTGGGAGGAACTGGGGCCAACGTCCTGACTTTC. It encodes CASSLGGTGANVLTF. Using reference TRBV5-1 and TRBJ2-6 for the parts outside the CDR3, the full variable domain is KAGVTQTPRYLIKTRGQQVTLSCSPISGHRSVSWYQQTPGQGLQFLFEYFSETQRNKGNFPGRFSGRQFSNSRSEMNVSTLELGDSALYLCASSLGGTGANVLTFGAGSRLTVL.

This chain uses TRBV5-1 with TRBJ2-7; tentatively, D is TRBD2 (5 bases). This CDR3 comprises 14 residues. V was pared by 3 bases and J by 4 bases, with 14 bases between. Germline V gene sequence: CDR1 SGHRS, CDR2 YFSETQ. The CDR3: CASSSSGLNYEQYV. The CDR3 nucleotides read TGCGCCAGCAGCTCGTCCGGACTGAATTACGAGCAGTACGTC.

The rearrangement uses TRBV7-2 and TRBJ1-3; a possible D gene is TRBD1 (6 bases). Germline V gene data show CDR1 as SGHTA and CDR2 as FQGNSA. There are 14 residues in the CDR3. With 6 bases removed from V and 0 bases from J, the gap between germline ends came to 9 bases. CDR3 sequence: CASRGATSGNTIYF. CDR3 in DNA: TGTGCCAGCAGGGGGGCCACCTCTGGAAACACCATATATTTT.

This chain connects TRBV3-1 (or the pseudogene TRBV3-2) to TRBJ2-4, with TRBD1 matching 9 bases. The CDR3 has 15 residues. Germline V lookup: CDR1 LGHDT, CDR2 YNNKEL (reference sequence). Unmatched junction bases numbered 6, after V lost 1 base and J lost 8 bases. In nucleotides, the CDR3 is TGTGCCAGCAGCCAAGGCCCGGGACAGGGATACATTCAGTACTTC. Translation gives CASSQGPGQGYIQYF.

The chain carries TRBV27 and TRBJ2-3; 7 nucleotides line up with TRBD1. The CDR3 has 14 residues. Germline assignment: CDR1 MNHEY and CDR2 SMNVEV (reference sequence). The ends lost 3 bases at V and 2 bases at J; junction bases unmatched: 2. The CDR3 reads CASSFKGATDTQYF. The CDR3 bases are TGTGCCAGCAGTTTCAAGGGGGCCACAGATACGCAGTATTTT.